These T cell receptor beta chains were read from a single sample in a study of blood T cell repertoires in COVID-19. The repertoire was sequenced with immunoSEQ multiplex PCR; TCRdb's copy has only in-frame clones and lacks some. The table records about 120,000 clones, around 91% of them present only once. The source material was peripheral blood. Receptors originate from a man between 65 and 85 years old with active or convalescent COVID-19. CDR3s include the opening cysteine and the closing phenylalanine or tryptophan. The D gene is left open where the match is weak. Rows give clone size only sometimes, using once, few, many, or a class for an expanded clone.

TGTGCCAGCAGTTCTCCAGGGGGGCCACATTACACTGAAGCTTTCTTT,CASSSPGGPHYTEAFF,once,TRBJ1-1,TRBD1,16,TRBV28
TGTGCCAGCAGCGGGACTAGCGGGAGGGGAGATACGCAGTATTTT,CASSGTSGRGDTQYF,NA,TRBJ2-3,TRBD2,15,TRBV7-2
TGTGCCAGCAGTCCCAGGGGACAGGGGTTAGAAGGCTACACCTTC,CASSPRGQGLEGYTF,NA,TRBJ1-2,TRBD1,15,TRBV28
TGTGCCAGCAGTTTAGGGGGGTCCACCGGGGAGCTGTTTTTT,CASSLGGSTGELFF,NA,TRBJ2-2,NA,14,TRBV28
TGTGCCAGCAGCTCGGGACAGGGGTTATGGGGGGAGCTGTTTTTT,CASSSGQGLWGELFF,NA,TRBJ2-2,TRBD1,15,TRBV7-2
TGTGCCAGCAGCTTGTACGGCAGGGTAGTTGTAGGCTACACCTTC,CASSLYGRVVVGYTF,NA,TRBJ1-2,NA,15,TRBV5-4
TGCGCCAGCAGCTGGCGGGCCACAGATACGCAGTATTTT,CASSWRATDTQYF,NA,TRBJ2-3,NA,13,TRBV5-1
TGTGCCAGTAGTATAGACGGGGACAGAAACAATCAGCCCCAGCATTTT,CASSIDGDRNNQPQHF,once,TRBJ1-5,TRBD1,16,TRBV19
TGTGCCAGCAGCTTAGGGGGACAGTACACCTTC,CASSLGGQYTF,NA,TRBJ1-2,TRBD1,11,TRBV7-9
TGTGCCAGCAAGAATAGCGGGAGCTCCTACGAGCAGTACTTC,CASKNSGSSYEQYF,NA,TRBJ2-7,TRBD2,14,TRBV2
TGTGCCAGCTCGATTGAGCGGGCTGAGCAGTTCTTC,CASSIERAEQFF,NA,TRBJ2-1,NA,12,TRBV18
TGTGCCAGCAGCCAAAGCGGGGGAATAATGAACACTGAAGCTTTCTTT,CASSQSGGIMNTEAFF,NA,TRBJ1-1,NA,16,TRBV3-1/TRBV3-2
TGCAGCGTTGACACAGGGGTCGCAGAGACCCAGTACTTC,CSVDTGVAETQYF,NA,TRBJ2-5,TRBD1,13,TRBV29-1
TGTGCCAGCACCAGACTAGCGGGAGACCACGAGCAGTACTTC,CASTRLAGDHEQYF,NA,TRBJ2-7,TRBD2,14,TRBV2
TGTGCCAGCAGCGCCGCCCCCCGGGACAGGAAAAACATTCAGTACTTC,CASSAAPRDRKNIQYF,many,TRBJ2-4,TRBD1,16,TRBV7-9
TGTGCCAGCACTGGGGGCGCTAACTATGGCTACACCTTC,CASTGGANYGYTF,NA,TRBJ1-2,NA,13,TRBV28
TGCGCCAGCAGCTTACCTAGCGGGGCCTCCCAAGAGACCCAGTACTTC,CASSLPSGASQETQYF,NA,TRBJ2-5,TRBD2,16,TRBV5-1
TGTGCCAGCAGTGAATCGGGTTACGAGCAGTACTTC,CASSESGYEQYF,NA,TRBJ2-7,NA,12,TRBV2
TGTGCCAGCAGCCCAGGACAGGGGGTGAACACTGAAGCTTTCTTT,CASSPGQGVNTEAFF,NA,TRBJ1-1,TRBD1,15,TRBV7-8
TGTGCCAGCAGCCAAGTTCAGGGGAGGGCCTACGAGCAGTACTTC,CASSQVQGRAYEQYF,NA,TRBJ2-7,NA,15,TRBV14
TGTGCCTGGAGGGCTGGAGGTAGGACTGAAGCTTTCTTT,CAWRAGGRTEAFF,NA,TRBJ1-1,NA,13,TRBV30
TGTGCCAGCAGTTTAGACATGAACACTGAAGCTTTCTTT,CASSLDMNTEAFF,NA,TRBJ1-1,NA,13,TRBV27
TGTGCCAGCAGCTTTACCGGGACAGGGGCCTACGAGCAGTACTTC,CASSFTGTGAYEQYF,NA,TRBJ2-7,TRBD1,15,TRBV11-2
TGTGCCAGCAGTGAACAGGGGCGCCTTCAGCCCCAGCATTTT,CASSEQGRLQPQHF,NA,TRBJ1-5,TRBD1,14,TRBV28
TGTGCCAGCAGCGGACAGCTCAACACTGAAGCTTTCTTT,CASSGQLNTEAFF,NA,TRBJ1-1,NA,13,TRBV28
TGTGCCATCAGTACAGGGTACGGCGAGCAGTACTTC,CAISTGYGEQYF,NA,TRBJ2-7,NA,12,TRBV10-3
TGTGCCAGTAGACCGAGAGACAGAAGGGGCGAGCAGTACTTC,CASRPRDRRGEQYF,NA,TRBJ2-7,NA,14,TRBV19
TGTGCCAGCAGTGCCAGCGGGAGGTCCTTTTACAATGAGCAGTTCTTC,CASSASGRSFYNEQFF,once,TRBJ2-1,TRBD2,16,TRBV6-4
TGCGCCAGCAGCCCCGAAGGACTAGCGGGAGTTCGTAATGAGCAGTTCTTC,CASSPEGLAGVRNEQFF,few,TRBJ2-1,TRBD2,17,TRBV4-1
TGCGCCAGCGGGGGGGGGCAGTTCTTC,CASGGGQFF,once,TRBJ2-1,TRBD2,9,TRBV10-2
TGTGCCAGCAGACACGCGGAATATGGCTACACCTTC,CASRHAEYGYTF,once,TRBJ1-2,NA,12,TRBV6-5
TGCAGTACTACTGCGGCCGAGACCCAGTACTTC,CSTTAAETQYF,NA,TRBJ2-5,NA,11,TRBV20-1
TGTGCCAGCAGTTCAGGGATACAGACTTCACCCCTCCACTTT,CASSSGIQTSPLHF,NA,TRBJ1-6,NA,14,TRBV6-5
TGCAGCGTCGTCCTGAACACTGAAGCTTTCTTT,CSVVLNTEAFF,NA,TRBJ1-1,NA,11,TRBV29-1
TGCGCCAGCAGCTGGACTGTCTACAATGAGCAGTTCTTC,CASSWTVYNEQFF,NA,TRBJ2-1,NA,13,TRBV5-1
TGTGCCAGCAGCCCATCCTCCGAGACAGGGGCCTACAATGAGCAGTTCTTC,CASSPSSETGAYNEQFF,NA,TRBJ2-1,TRBD1,17,TRBV7-3
TGTGCCAGCAGATCCGGACGGGGGAACACTGAAGCTTTCTTT,CASRSGRGNTEAFF,NA,TRBJ1-1,NA,14,TRBV7-9
TGCGCCAGCAGCTCGAGCGACCGCAATGAGCAGTTCTTC,CASSSSDRNEQFF,NA,TRBJ2-1,NA,13,TRBV5-1
TGCAGCGCCCAGGGGGATCAAGAGACCCAGTACTTC,CSAQGDQETQYF,NA,TRBJ2-5,TRBD1,12,TRBV29-1
TGTGCCAGTAGTATTGGGACAGGGCTTTCACCCCTCCACTTT,CASSIGTGLSPLHF,NA,TRBJ1-6,TRBD1,14,TRBV19
TGTGCCTGGCAGGGACACAGGTTGAACACCGGGGAGCTGTTTTTT,CAWQGHRLNTGELFF,NA,TRBJ2-2,NA,15,TRBV30